Below are 10 T cell receptor beta chains sequenced from a single sample in a study of cytomegalovirus exposure and HLA in healthy donors. The PCR employed 60 Vbeta primers together with 13 Jbeta primers. Clones were read by immunoSEQ multiplex PCR, and TCRdb kept only the in-frame ones, dropping some. Among roughly 120,000 clones listed, around 70% were seen once. The specimen was PBMCs. The receptors come from a woman aged 18-29 years in good health and CMV-seronegative.

The chain couples TRBV2 to TRBJ1-6, with unresolved D. Germline V gene lookup returns CDR1 SNHLY and CDR2 FYNNEI. Trimming stripped 3 bases from V and 6 bases from J, with 12 bases between. The CDR3 sequence is 15 residues long. CDR3 sequence (DNA): TGTGCCAGCAGTGAGAGAGGGATAAGTAATTCACCCCTCCACTTT. Translated: CASSERGISNSPLHF.

The J gene is TRBJ1-1, the V gene TRBV10-3; D call uncertain. Germline CDR1 is ENHRY and CDR2 is SYGVKD. The CDR3 is made up of 12 amino acids. V shed 10 bases and J shed 11 bases, with 20 bases lying between them. CDR3 region: CATGRPPDGAFF. In DNA, the CDR3 is TGTGCCACAGGAAGACCCCCCGATGGGGCTTTCTTT.

The chain employs TRBV6-5 and TRBJ1-6; the D gene is possibly TRBD1 (5 bases). The V and J ends lost 6 bases and 6 bases respectively, with 12 bases between them. Germline V gene lookup returns CDR1 MNHEY and CDR2 SVGAGI. The CDR3 is 14 amino acids. CDR3 nucleotide sequence: TGTGCCAGCAGGCAGGGATCTCCTAATTCACCCCTCCACTTT. Protein sequence: CASRQGSPNSPLHF.

This clone was seen once. The CDR3 region is CASSEMGLYQETQYF. For the CDR3, the DNA is TGTGCCAGCAGTGAAATGGGACTTTACCAAGAGACCCAGTACTTC. The V gene is TRBV2, the J gene TRBJ2-5; D possibly corresponds to TRBD2 (6 bases). This CDR3 has 15 amino acids. Germline CDR1 is SNHLY and CDR2 is FYNNEI. V lost 2 bases to trimming and J lost 0 bases, with 10 bases between them.

The rearrangement uses TRBV4-1 and TRBJ1-4; D not resolved. The CDR3 has 15 residues. Germline lookup yields CDR1 MGHRA and CDR2 YSYEKL. The V gene lost 9 bases and the J gene lost 1 base, with 15 bases spanning the gap. The CDR3 is CASSLIAGTNEKLFF. Here the CDR3 DNA reads TGCGCCAGTTCGCTTATTGCCGGAACTAATGAAAAACTGTTTTTT.

The chain uses TRBV6-5 and TRBJ1-2; weak D call: TRBD1 (6 bases). Trimming left V 0 bases short and J 4 bases short, with 9 bases between. This CDR3 region has 14 residues. Germline V gene sequence: CDR1 MNHEY, CDR2 SVGAGI. Here the CDR3 reads CASSYSTGPYGYTF. The CDR3 coding sequence is TGTGCCAGCAGTTACTCGACAGGACCCTATGGCTACACCTTC.

The chain links TRBV10-3 to TRBJ2-3, with a possible D match to TRBD2 (6 bases). This CDR3 region has 13 residues. Germline lookup yields CDR1 ENHRY and CDR2 SYGVKD. V was pared by 6 bases and J by 0 bases, with 7 bases between. The CDR3 loop is CAIRGGSTDTQYF. The CDR3 DNA is TGTGCCATCAGGGGGGGTAGCACAGATACGCAGTATTTT.

The chain carries TRBV2 and TRBJ2-6; 9 bases match TRBD1. CDR1 and CDR2 from the germline V gene are SNHLY and FYNNEI. The CDR3 covers 15 residues. Unmatched junction bases numbered 2, after V lost 2 bases and J lost 6 bases. CDR3 sequence: CASSERTGVANVLTF. CDR3 coding DNA: TGTGCCAGCAGTGAAAGGACAGGGGTGGCCAACGTCCTGACTTTC.

The chain carries TRBV25-1 and TRBJ1-4; D is perhaps TRBD1 (5 bases). Germline lookup yields CDR1 MGHDK and CDR2 SYGVNS. The CDR3 sequence is 14 residues long. The V end lost 6 bases, the J end lost 8 bases, and 16 bases lay between the germline ends. CDR3 nucleotides: TGTGCCAGCAGGAGGGAGGGGATGGGAGAAAAACTGTTTTTT. Translated: CASRREGMGEKLFF.

To note about this clone: The CDR3 does not end in the conserved phenylalanine or tryptophan, so this is likely a read error. This chain joins TRBV6-5 and TRBJ1-5; the D is unclear. CDR1 MNHEY and CDR2 SVGAGI come from the germline V gene. V was clipped by 0 bases and J by 6 bases, with 12 bases between them. The CDR3 extends over 15 amino acids. The CDR3 is CASSYSSGTGQPQHV. In DNA form, the CDR3 reads TGTGCCAGCAGTTACTCGAGCGGAACCGGTCAGCCCCAGCATGTT.